Shown below are 24 T cell receptor beta chains from a single sample sequenced in a study of blood T cell repertoires in COVID-19. Here immunoSEQ multiplex PCR was the method, and the copy in TCRdb shows in-frame clones only, minus some. Here the sample spans a few hundred thousand clones, approximately 86% being singletons. Sequences were obtained from peripheral blood. The receptors shown here come from a woman aged 65 to 85 with COVID-19, enrolled during active disease.

Concerning this clone: Within the sample, other DNA sequences also encode this same CDR3. The V and J genes are TRBV15 and TRBJ1-4, with 8 bases fitting TRBD1. This CDR3 comprises 15 residues. After removal of 0 bases from V and 7 bases from J, the junction contained 4 bases not matched to a gene. Looked up from germline, CDR1 is LNHNV and CDR2 is YYDKDF (reference sequence). CDR3 protein: CATSRDGQGGEKLFF. The CDR3 nucleotides read TGTGCCACCAGCAGAGACGGACAGGGTGGTGAAAAACTGTTTTTT. Full variable domain (missing parts from reference TRBV15 and TRBJ1-4): DAMVIQNPRYQVTQFGKPVTLSCSQTLNHNVMYWYQQKSSQAPKLLFHYYDKDFNNEADTPDNFQSRRPNTSFCFLDIRSPGLGDTAMYLCATSRDGQGGEKLFFGSGTQLSVL.

The chain links TRBV28 to TRBJ1-2, with TRBD1 identical over 8 bases. The ends lost 5 bases at V and 8 bases at J; junction bases unmatched: 7. The CDR3 sequence is 13 residues long. The germline gives CDR1 MDHEN, CDR2 SYDVKM. CDR3 in amino acids: CASSRDRPGGYTF. The CDR3 DNA reads TGTGCCAGCAGTCGGGACAGGCCTGGGGGCTACACCTTC.

The chain recombines TRBV28 with TRBJ1-2; D call uncertain. V was cut by 6 bases and J by 9 bases, with 17 bases left in between. The V gene's germline CDR1 is MDHEN and CDR2 SYDVKM. The CDR3 totals 13 residues. The CDR3 nucleotides are TGTGCCAGCAGCTCCCACGGTGAGGGTAGCTACACCTTC. This sequence encodes CASSSHGEGSYTF.

CDR3 region: CASSYSAGIHNQPQHF. CDR3 sequence (DNA): TGTGCCAGCAGTTACTCGGCAGGGATTCACAATCAGCCCCAGCATTTT. V usage is TRBV6-6 and J usage is TRBJ1-5; a weak D match, TRBD1 (5 bases). V gave up 0 bases and J gave up 3 bases, with 12 bases separating them. The CDR3 is 16 residues long. CDR1 MNHNY and CDR2 SVGAGI come from the germline V gene (reference sequence).

The J gene is TRBJ1-2, the V gene TRBV18; 10 positions match TRBD1. V dropped 2 bases and J dropped 2; count of bases not matched to a gene: 2. Germline loops: CDR1 KGHSH, CDR2 LQKENI. CDR3 length: 15 amino acids. CDR3 amino acids: CASSPDRGRNYGYTF. CDR3 DNA: TGTGCCAGCTCACCAGACAGGGGGCGCAACTATGGCTACACCTTC.

V usage is TRBV9 and J usage is TRBJ1-6; perhaps TRBD1 as D (6 bases). Germline V gene data show CDR1 as SGDLS and CDR2 as YYNGEE. Trimming stripped 4 bases from V and 5 bases from J, with 16 bases between. The length of the CDR3 is 16 residues. The CDR3 region is CASSPGTPNNNSPLHF. The CDR3 DNA reads as TGTGCCAGCAGCCCCGGGACACCGAACAATAATTCACCCCTCCACTTT.

This clone has ten or more counts. Within the sample, other DNA sequences also encode this same CDR3. V usage is TRBV24-1 and J usage is TRBJ2-2; 8 bases fit TRBD1. Germline V gene sequence: CDR1 KGHDR, CDR2 SFDVKD. The ends lost 3 bases at V and 4 bases at J; junction bases unmatched: 3. This CDR3 region has 15 residues. The CDR3 coding sequence is TGTGCCACCAGTGATCCAGGGGGCAGCACCGGGGAGCTGTTTTTT. Translating gives CATSDPGGSTGELFF.

The chain couples TRBV5-6 to TRBJ2-3; TRBD1 is a possible D gene (6 bases). The V gene's germline CDR1 is SGHDT and CDR2 YYEEEE. V lost 4 bases and J 2 bases, leaving 11 bases between the germline ends. This CDR3 has 14 amino acids. DNA of the CDR3: TGTGCCAGCAGCCATGGACAGCTCACAGATACGCAGTATTTT. Its translation is CASSHGQLTDTQYF.

The gene calls are TRBV7-9 and TRBJ1-5; D ambiguous. The CDR3 is 14 amino acids. The V gene's germline CDR1 is SEHNR and CDR2 FQNEAQ (reference sequence). Between the trimmed V and J ends, which lost 0 bases and 3 bases, there was a span of 6 bases. CDR3 region: CASSLARDNQPQHF. The DNA for the CDR3 is TGTGCCAGCAGCTTAGCTCGGGACAATCAGCCCCAGCATTTT.

J is TRBJ1-5 and V is TRBV5-1; 7 bases match TRBD1. With 2 bases clipped from V and 5 bases from J, the junction kept 4 bases outside the gene matches. The CDR3 has 14 residues. The germline CDR1 and CDR2 sequences are SGHRS and YFSETQ. The CDR3 nucleotides are TGCGCCAGCAGCTTCACAGGGGATGATCAGCCCCAGCATTTT. Its protein is CASSFTGDDQPQHF. The whole variable domain, remainder taken from reference TRBV5-1 and TRBJ1-5, is KAGVTQTPRYLIKTRGQQVTLSCSPISGHRSVSWYQQTPGQGLQFLFEYFSETQRNKGNFPGRFSGRQFSNSRSEMNVSTLELGDSALYLCASSFTGDDQPQHFGDGTRLSIL.

The J gene is TRBJ1-1, the V gene TRBV14, with D hard to call. CDR1 and CDR2 from the germline V gene are SGHDN and FVKESK. The CDR3 extends over 13 amino acids. The germline V and J ends were trimmed by 5 bases and 0 bases, with 7 bases remaining between them. The CDR3: CASSEVMNTEAFF. The CDR3 DNA reads TGTGCCAGCAGCGAGGTGATGAACACTGAAGCTTTCTTT.

The chain is built from TRBV11-2 and TRBJ2-7; D is perhaps TRBD2 (5 bases). Per germline, CDR1 SGHAT and CDR2 FQNNGV. Trimming removed 0 bases from V and 3 bases from J, with 12 bases in between. The CDR3 spans 15 residues. In DNA, the CDR3 is TGTGCCAGCAGCTTAGAAGACACTAGGGTCTACGAGCAGTACTTC. This sequence encodes CASSLEDTRVYEQYF.

This clone was recorded once. The chain combines TRBV4-1 with TRBJ2-2, with 10 bases lining up with TRBD2. Germline V gene data show CDR1 as MGHRA and CDR2 as YSYEKL. Germline trimming cut 4 bases from V and 4 bases from J; bases unmatched to any gene: 3. The CDR3 spans 15 residues. The CDR3 is CASSPAGGLTGELFF. CDR3 nucleotides: TGCGCCAGCAGCCCAGCGGGGGGGCTCACCGGGGAGCTGTTTTTT.

The chain uses TRBV6-2 or TRBV6-3 and TRBJ2-1, with 8 nucleotides matching TRBD2. V lost 8 bases to trimming and J lost 10 bases; unmatched junction nucleotides: 13. This CDR3 is built from 14 residues. The V gene's germline CDR1 is MNHEY and CDR2 SVGEGT. The CDR3 loop is CASGRAGGAWEQFF. The CDR3 DNA reads as TGTGCCAGCGGCCGGGCCGGGGGGGCATGGGAGCAGTTCTTC.

The chain joins TRBV7-2 to TRBJ2-7; possible D gene TRBD1, 6 bases. Germline assignment: CDR1 SGHTA and CDR2 FQGNSA. Deletions cut 3 bases from V and 4 bases from J, with 13 bases between. This CDR3 has 14 residues. The CDR3 sequence is CASSFASQGYEQYF. CDR3 nucleotide sequence: TGTGCCAGCAGCTTCGCCTCACAGGGTTACGAGCAGTACTTC.

This clone was picked up one time. The chain employs TRBV4-1 and TRBJ1-2; TRBD1 matches 11 bases. The CDR3 runs to 18 residues. V shed 1 base, J shed 0 bases, and the junction held 7 bases outside the gene matches. Germline CDR1 MGHRA, CDR2 YSYEKL. This chain's CDR3 is CASSQGGRTGGTNYGYTF. CDR3 bases: TGCGCCAGCAGCCAAGGAGGGCGGACAGGGGGCACTAACTATGGCTACACCTTC.

The chain recombines TRBV10-3 with TRBJ2-3; a weak D match, TRBD1 (5 bases). V lost 10 bases and J lost 6, with 17 bases in between. Germline CDR1 is ENHRY and CDR2 is SYGVKD. The CDR3 sequence is 13 residues long. For the CDR3, the DNA is TGTGCCACTGTGCAGGGCCTCGCTGATACGCAGTATTTT. It encodes CATVQGLADTQYF.

The chain joins TRBV14 to TRBJ2-7, with TRBD1 identical over 10 bases. The CDR3 spans 14 residues. Germline CDR1 SGHDN, CDR2 FVKESK. With V trimmed by 1 base and J by 6 bases, 3 bases remained unmatched. CDR3: CASSQAGTGVEQYF. CDR3 coding DNA: TGTGCCAGCAGCCAAGCCGGGACAGGGGTCGAGCAGTACTTC.

The CDR3 spells CASSQDRGQYYF. The CDR3 DNA follows: TGTGCCAGCAGCCAAGACAGGGGCCAATATTACTTC. This chain joins TRBV3-1 (or the pseudogene TRBV3-2) and TRBJ2-7; perhaps TRBD1 as D (6 bases). Per germline, CDR1 LGHDT and CDR2 YNNKEL (reference sequence). Trimming shortened V by 0 bases and J by 13 bases, and 13 bases separated the two germline ends. The CDR3 sequence is 12 residues long.

This rearrangement joins TRBV27 to TRBJ1-2; tentatively, D is TRBD1 (6 bases). V was clipped by 2 bases and J by 4 bases, with 11 bases between them. The CDR3 extends over 14 amino acids. CDR1 and CDR2 from the germline V gene are MNHEY and SMNVEV (reference sequence). The CDR3 loop reads CASSLSGQLYGYTF. In nucleotides, the CDR3 is TGTGCCAGCAGTTTAAGCGGACAGCTCTATGGCTACACCTTC.

The chain joins TRBV5-6 to TRBJ1-1, with no clear D. This CDR3 spans 12 amino acids. Germline CDR1 SGHDT, CDR2 YYEEEE. V lost 2 bases to trimming and J lost 6 bases, with 8 bases between them. CDR3 sequence: CASSLSVAEAFF. CDR3 bases: TGTGCCAGCAGCTTATCGGTGGCTGAAGCTTTCTTT.

On this clone: Relative to the germline gene, one junction end is altered; a read error may explain this. The chain employs TRBV30 and TRBJ1-2; perhaps TRBD1 as D (5 bases). CDR1 GTSNPN and CDR2 SVGIG come from the germline V gene (reference sequence). The CDR3 has 11 amino acids. The CDR3 loop is CAWSVGAQEAF. The DNA for the CDR3 is TGTGCCTGGAGTGTAGGGGCTCAAGAGGCCTTC.

V and J are TRBV30 and TRBJ2-7, with a weak D call TRBD1 (6 bases). Germline V gives CDR1 GTSNPN, CDR2 SVGIG (reference sequence). The V end was cut by 4 bases, the J end by 6 bases, with 13 bases between. The CDR3 spans 12 residues. The CDR3 DNA reads TGTGCCTGGAACAGGGTAACGGTCGAGCAGTACTTC. It specifies CAWNRVTVEQYF.

DNA of the CDR3: TGTGCCAGCAGCTTAAGAGCGGGGGGTCGCACAGATACGCAGTATTTT. It is translated as CASSLRAGGRTDTQYF. The chain carries TRBV7-2 and TRBJ2-3, with 9 positions matching TRBD2. Losses at the gene ends were 2 bases for V and 1 base for J; bases not matched to a gene: 4. The germline gives CDR1 SGHTA, CDR2 FQGNSA. This CDR3 comprises 16 residues.